The 30 T cell receptor beta chains below were found in one sample sequenced in a study of blood T cell repertoires in COVID-19. Clones were sequenced by immunoSEQ multiplex PCR, and TCRdb holds only the in-frame ones, with some missing. Of roughly 60,000 clones detected, approximately 86% appear once; the ten largest clones hold about 9.4%. The sequenced sample consisted of peripheral blood. These receptors were taken from a human donor with acute or convalescent COVID-19. The donor label of this sample is uncertain.

V gene TRBV7-9 combines with J gene TRBJ2-5, with 13 bases identical to TRBD2. The CDR3 runs 17 residues. V dropped 5 bases and J dropped 5; count of bases not matched to a gene: 11. The germline V gene has CDR1 SEHNR and CDR2 FQNEAQ (reference sequence). In DNA form, the CDR3 reads TGTGCCAGCAGCCCTAGGACTAGCGGGGGTTTCTTTGAGACCCAGTACTTC. Translating it yields CASSPRTSGGFFETQYF.

This chain links TRBV3-1 (or the pseudogene TRBV3-2) with TRBJ1-5; D not resolved. This CDR3 is 14 amino acids long. Germline V gives CDR1 LGHDT, CDR2 YNNKEL (reference sequence). Trimming removed 0 bases at V and 7 bases at J, with 10 bases between. CDR3 DNA: TGTGCCAGCAGCCAAGAGTTAGAGAAGCAGCCCCAGCATTTT. This gives the protein CASSQELEKQPQHF.

The chain is built from TRBV6-1 and TRBJ1-3; 8 nucleotides align to TRBD1. Germline V gene lookup returns CDR1 MNHNS and CDR2 SASEGT. The ends lost 3 bases at V and 1 base at J; junction bases unmatched: 5. The CDR3 totals 16 residues. This CDR3 is CASSDLDRGSGNTIYF. The CDR3, as DNA: TGTGCCAGCAGTGATCTCGACAGGGGATCTGGAAACACCATATATTTT.

This rearrangement joins TRBV13 to TRBJ2-7, with D tentatively TRBD1 (6 bases). CDR3 length: 14 residues. V was cut by 0 bases and J by 7 bases, with 13 bases left in between. The germline CDR1 and CDR2 sequences are PRHDT and FYEKMQ (reference sequence). The chain's CDR3 is CASSLGQGDIEQYV. Here the CDR3 DNA reads TGTGCCAGCAGCTTAGGACAGGGAGATATTGAGCAGTACGTC.

The CDR3 sequence is CASSLGGLGAEAFF. The CDR3 nucleotides read TGCGCCAGCAGCTTGGGAGGGTTGGGCGCTGAAGCTTTCTTT. V gene TRBV5-1 combines with J gene TRBJ1-1; no firm D call. This CDR3 region has 14 residues. In germline, CDR1 is SGHRS, CDR2 YFSETQ. Trimming took 0 bases from V and 6 from J, leaving 12 bases between them.

This rearrangement joins TRBV9 to TRBJ2-2; D is perhaps TRBD1 (5 bases). This CDR3 has 18 amino acids. CDR1 and CDR2 from the germline V gene are SGDLS and YYNGEE. The V gene lost 0 bases and the J gene lost 0 bases, with 15 bases spanning the gap. CDR3 coding DNA: TGTGCCAGCAGCGTAGACCTTGGACAAACCACGAACACCGGGGAGCTGTTTTTT. It specifies CASSVDLGQTTNTGELFF. The full variable domain, rest sourced from reference TRBV9 and TRBJ2-2, is DSGVTQTPKHLITATGQRVTLRCSPRSGDLSVYWYQQSLDQGLQFLIQYYNGEERAKGNILERFSAQQFPDLHSELNLSSLELGDSALYFCASSVDLGQTTNTGELFFGEGSRLTVL.

The rearrangement joins TRBV10-1 to TRBJ1-2; unclear D gene. With 2 bases removed from V and 5 bases from J, the gap between germline ends came to 9 bases. Looked up from germline, CDR1 is WNHNN and CDR2 is SYGVQD (reference sequence). This CDR3 has 13 amino acids. Written as DNA, the CDR3 is TGCGCCAGCAGTGAGAACGGAGGGTATGGCTACACCTTC. As protein: CASSENGGYGYTF.

V gene TRBV19 combines with J gene TRBJ1-4, with 7 bases that match TRBD1. V lost 5 bases to trimming and J lost 7 bases; unmatched junction nucleotides: 13. Germline loops: CDR1 LNHDA, CDR2 SQIVND (reference sequence). CDR3 length equals 16 residues. The CDR3 is CASSEGAADSREKLFF. DNA for the CDR3: TGTGCCAGTAGTGAGGGGGCAGCCGATAGTCGTGAAAAACTGTTTTTT.

This clone came up once. The genes are TRBV7-8 and TRBJ2-3; the match to TRBD2 covers 7 bases. V was pared by 1 base and J by 2 bases, with 15 bases of the junction left unmatched. The CDR3 runs to 19 residues. Per germline, CDR1 SGHVS and CDR2 FQNEAQ. The CDR3 DNA is TGTGCCAGCAGCTTAGAGATGGCTTCCGGGACTACTAACACAGATACGCAGTATTTT. Protein product: CASSLEMASGTTNTDTQYF.

J is TRBJ1-5 and V is TRBV7-2; 7 bases match TRBD1. The V segment lost 5 bases and the J segment 4 bases; nucleotides outside the gene matches: 5. The CDR3 is 14 residues long. The V gene's germline CDR1 is SGHTA and CDR2 FQGNSA. As DNA, the CDR3 is TGTGCCAGCAGCCAGGGGGGCGGGAATCAGCCCCAGCATTTT. This translates into CASSQGGGNQPQHF.

The chain has TRBV2 and TRBJ2-5, with 9 bases aligning to TRBD2. The CDR3 is 14 residues long. The germline CDR1 and CDR2 sequences are SNHLY and FYNNEI. Trimming cost V 6 bases and J 1 base; bases outside gene matches: 3. The CDR3 sequence is CASRASGAQETQYF. DNA of the CDR3: TGTGCCAGCAGGGCTAGCGGGGCCCAAGAGACCCAGTACTTC.

V usage is TRBV27 and J usage is TRBJ2-7; the match to TRBD1 covers 7 bases. V lost 6 bases, J lost 7 bases, and 12 bases stayed unmatched. The CDR3 runs to 14 residues. Per the germline V gene, CDR1 is MNHEY and CDR2 is SMNVEV (reference sequence). The CDR3 DNA reads TGTGCCAGCAGACCTAGACAGGGCCGGGGTGAGCAGTACTTC. This encodes CASRPRQGRGEQYF.

The rearrangement uses TRBV3-1 (or the pseudogene TRBV3-2) and TRBJ2-3, with D possibly TRBD2 on 5 matching bases. Germline CDR1 and CDR2: LGHDT and YNNKEL (reference sequence). This CDR3 has 16 amino acids. The ends were cut back, 0 bases at V and 3 bases at J, with 13 bases in the middle. CDR3: CASSQDLGPGTDTQYF. The CDR3 DNA reads as TGTGCCAGCAGCCAAGATCTAGGTCCGGGGACAGATACGCAGTATTTT.

The chain recombines TRBV5-1 with TRBJ2-3; D is undetermined. V lost 0 bases to trimming and J lost 3 bases, with 5 bases between them. Germline loops: CDR1 SGHRS, CDR2 YFSETQ. The CDR3 sequence is 13 residues long. CDR3 DNA sequence: TGCGCCAGCAGCTTGGAGCTAACAGATACGCAGTATTTT. It codes for CASSLELTDTQYF.

The gene calls are TRBV28 and TRBJ1-2; 7 bases agree with TRBD1. The CDR3 spans 14 residues. V shed 1 base, J shed 1 base, and the junction held 0 bases outside the gene matches. The germline gives CDR1 MDHEN, CDR2 SYDVKM. CDR3 nucleotides: TGTGCCAGCAGTTTATACAGGGGTAACTATGGCTACACCTTC. Translated: CASSLYRGNYGYTF.

This chain uses TRBV12-2 with TRBJ1-1; the tabulated D call, TRBD1, remains unverified against the DNA. TRBV12-2 is noted as a pseudogene. This CDR3 has 17 amino acids. CDR3 protein: CASPIGRGHAMNTEAFF. In DNA, the CDR3 is TGTGCAAGTCCTATAGGTAGGGGCCATGCCATGAACACTGAAGCTTTCTTT.

The gene calls are TRBV6-5 and TRBJ1-6; TRBD1 matches at 8 bases. Looked up from germline, CDR1 is MNHEY and CDR2 is SVGAGI. V was pared by 5 bases and J by 7 bases, with 4 bases of the junction left unmatched. The CDR3 sequence is 14 residues long. The DNA of the CDR3 is TGTGCCAGCAGTCCCGGACAGGGAAATTCACCCCTCCACTTT. This translates into CASSPGQGNSPLHF.

This clone was found once. This sequence joins TRBV5-1 and TRBJ1-2, with D perhaps TRBD1 (6 bases). The germline CDR1 and CDR2 sequences are SGHRS and YFSETQ. This CDR3 is built from 12 residues. The germline V and J ends were trimmed by 4 bases and 6 bases, with 10 bases remaining between them. CDR3 nucleotide sequence: TGCGCCAGCAGCGGTCAGGGGAATGGCTACACCTTC. Translated, it gives CASSGQGNGYTF.

V is TRBV19 and J is TRBJ1-5, with 7 nucleotides matching TRBD1. The germline CDR1 and CDR2 sequences are LNHDA and SQIVND (reference sequence). The length of the CDR3 is 16 residues. V shed 7 bases, J shed 6 bases, and the junction held 15 bases outside the gene matches. The CDR3 sequence is CASTTKRGGYVQPQHF. CDR3 nucleotide sequence: TGTGCCAGTACCACCAAGAGAGGGGGCTACGTTCAGCCCCAGCATTTT.

The J gene is TRBJ2-1, the V gene TRBV10-1; TRBD2 might be the D (5 bases). Between the trimmed V and J ends, which lost 4 bases and 7 bases, there was a span of 17 bases. The germline V gene encodes CDR1 WNHNN and CDR2 SYGVQD (reference sequence). The CDR3 is 15 amino acids. The CDR3 DNA is TGCGCCAGCAGTGGGCCCGGCCGAGGAGGTAATGAGCAGTTCTTC. Amino acid sequence: CASSGPGRGGNEQFF.

This clone has just one count. This chain uses TRBV5-1 with TRBJ2-3, with D tentatively TRBD2 (5 bases). CDR1 is SGHRS, CDR2 YFSETQ, per germline. CDR3 length equals 15 residues. V was shortened by 4 bases and J by 0 bases, with 12 bases between the two germline ends. CDR3 nucleotide sequence: TGCGCCAGCAGCGGAAACGGGGTTAGCACAGATACGCAGTATTTT. Protein sequence: CASSGNGVSTDTQYF.

In this sample, this clone turned up once. The rearrangement joins TRBV5-1 to TRBJ2-5; maybe TRBD1 (5 bases). The germline V gene has CDR1 SGHRS and CDR2 YFSETQ. V gave up 7 bases and J gave up 2 bases, with 15 bases separating them. The CDR3 runs to 14 residues. CDR3 nucleotides: TGCGCCAGCGGGTCTGGAAGGGGTCAAGAGACCCAGTACTTC. Its translation is CASGSGRGQETQYF.

V gene TRBV19 combines with J gene TRBJ2-3, with 8 bases identical to TRBD2. Germline values: CDR1 LNHDA, CDR2 SQIVND (reference sequence). The CDR3 runs to 17 residues. Trimming removed 5 bases from V and 5 bases from J; junction bases left unmatched: 15. In DNA form, the CDR3 reads TGTGCCAGTAGTCCCTGGCGGGGGGAAAAAAGTGGAGATACGCAGTATTTT. This sequence encodes CASSPWRGEKSGDTQYF.

In this sample, this clone turned up once. The chain employs TRBV7-2 and TRBJ2-5; 7 nucleotides align to TRBD2. Germline CDR1 is SGHTA and CDR2 is FQGNSA. V gave up 5 bases and J gave up 2 bases; unmatched junction bases: 8. The CDR3 has 15 residues. Here the CDR3 DNA reads TGTGCCAGCAGCCCCAGCCGCGGGGGTCAAGAGACCCAGTACTTC. This sequence encodes CASSPSRGGQETQYF.

The chain uses TRBV10-3 and TRBJ2-7; no reliable D call. CDR1 and CDR2 (germline): ENHRY, SYGVKD. The CDR3 length is 12 residues. Trimming stripped 3 bases from V and 2 bases from J, with 5 bases between. CDR3 coding DNA: TGTGCCATCAGTGAACGGGCCTACGAGCAGTACTTC. Amino acid sequence: CAISERAYEQYF.

Of note for this clone: One end of the junction is discordant with germline, which a read error may explain. The V call is TRBV6-1, the J call TRBJ1-1; D is unresolved. From germline, CDR1 is MNHNS and CDR2 SASEGT. This CDR3 has 15 residues. The CDR3 nucleotides read TGTGCCAGCAGGGAAGTAGGAGACCTGAACACTGAAGCTTTCTTT. This sequence encodes CASREVGDLNTEAFF.

V and J are TRBV2 and TRBJ1-5; unclear D gene. CDR1 is SNHLY and CDR2 is FYNNEI in the germline V gene. The CDR3 is 15 residues long. V was clipped by 7 bases and J by 4 bases, with 17 bases between them. CDR3 sequence reads: CASKTQAGFNQPQHF. DNA of the CDR3: TGTGCCAGCAAGACTCAAGCCGGGTTTAATCAGCCCCAGCATTTT.

About this clone itself: Other DNA variants within this sample encode the same CDR3. The V call is TRBV7-8, the J call TRBJ2-5, with D possibly matching TRBD1 (5 bases). The CDR3 is made up of 14 amino acids. Germline assignment: CDR1 SGHVS and CDR2 FQNEAQ. V was pared by 2 bases and J by 2 bases, with 9 bases between. The DNA of the CDR3 is TGTGCCAGCAGCTTAAGACAGCTACAAGAGACCCAGTACTTC. It yields the protein CASSLRQLQETQYF. The whole variable domain, filled in from reference TRBV7-8 and TRBJ2-5, reads GAGVSQSPRYKVAKRGQDVALRCDPISGHVSLFWYQQALGQGPEFLTYFQNEAQLDKSGLPSDRFFAERPEGSVSTLKIQRTQQEDSAVYLCASSLRQLQETQYFGPGTRLLVL.

The genes are TRBV27 and TRBJ2-3; 7 positions agree with TRBD2. V dropped 2 bases and J dropped 8; count of bases not matched to a gene: 10. CDR3 length: 15 residues. The germline V gene encodes CDR1 MNHEY and CDR2 SMNVEV (reference sequence). CDR3 residues: CASSLGGRGVGTQYF. The DNA of the CDR3 is TGTGCCAGCAGTTTAGGGGGGAGGGGAGTAGGTACGCAGTATTTT.

The rearrangement uses TRBV11-3 and TRBJ2-5; 9 bases agree with TRBD2. J gave up 5 bases and V 5 bases, and 6 bases lay outside the gene matches. CDR3 length: 14 amino acids. CDR1 is SGHNT, CDR2 YENEEA, per germline. CDR3 amino acids: CASSPRSGSETQYF. In DNA, the CDR3 is TGTGCCAGCAGCCCCCGTAGCGGGAGCGAGACCCAGTACTTC.